The 14 T cell receptor beta chains given below trace back to one sample, sequenced in a study of human thymus T cells. Generated by immunoSEQ multiplex PCR, the TCRdb table keeps only in-frame clones and is missing some. There are just over 45,000 clones in the sample; roughly 94% occur only once, and around 0.2% lies in the top ten. The sample was blood. These TCRs come from a girl under three years old with a congenital heart defect but otherwise immunologically healthy.

This chain connects TRBV21-1 to TRBJ2-3; the tabulated D call, TRBD1, remains unverified against the DNA. TRBV21-1 is noted as a pseudogene. This CDR3 has 16 amino acids. DNA of the CDR3: TGTGCCAGCAGCAAATTGGGACAGGGGCTCACAGATACGCAGTATTTT. This sequence encodes CASSKLGQGLTDTQYF.

J is TRBJ1-1 and V is TRBV28; maybe TRBD1 (5 bases). CDR1 and CDR2 (germline): MDHEN, SYDVKM. V lost 7 bases to trimming and J lost 3 bases, with 21 bases between them. This CDR3 is 16 amino acids long. Written as DNA, the CDR3 is TGTGCCAGCACCGCCCCGAGGGGTGTGGGGGACACTGAAGCTTTCTTT. Its protein is CASTAPRGVGDTEAFF.

The chain has TRBV21-1 and TRBJ2-2; the DNA was not compared with TRBD1, the D call given in the table. TRBV21-1 is marked as a pseudogene. This CDR3 is 12 amino acids long. The CDR3 sequence: CASSTCTGELFF. The CDR3 bases are TGTGCCAGCAGCACATGCACCGGGGAGCTGTTTTTT.

This chain connects TRBV11-2 to TRBJ1-2; weak D call: TRBD1 (5 bases). The CDR3 is 15 residues long. Germline V gene data show CDR1 as SGHAT and CDR2 as FQNNGV. V dropped 0 bases and J dropped 6 bases, with 14 bases sitting between them. The CDR3 nucleotides are TGTGCCAGCAGCTTAGATCCAGACAGTCTCGATGGCTACACCTTC. The encoded protein is CASSLDPDSLDGYTF. Combining the CDR3 with reference TRBV11-2 and TRBJ1-2 gives the whole variable domain EAGVAQSPRYKIIEKRQSVAFWCNPISGHATLYWYQQILGQGPKLLIQFQNNGVVDDSQLPKDRFSAERLKGVDSTLKIQPAKLEDSAVYLCASSLDPDSLDGYTFGSGTRLTVV.

The J gene is TRBJ2-2, the V gene TRBV18; D might be TRBD2 (6 bases). Between the trimmed V and J ends, which lost 3 bases and 6 bases, there was a span of 8 bases. Germline V gene sequence: CDR1 KGHSH, CDR2 LQKENI. This CDR3 is 13 amino acids long. CDR3 bases: TGTGCCAGCTCACCCCAGCGGGCCGGGGAGCTGTTTTTT. Translation: CASSPQRAGELFF.

This clone occurred once. V and J are TRBV5-1 and TRBJ2-5, with D unclear. V lost 2 bases and J 4 bases, leaving 15 bases between the germline ends. This CDR3 comprises 15 residues. The germline gives CDR1 SGHRS, CDR2 YFSETQ. CDR3 DNA: TGCGCCAGCAGCTTCCGGCCCCGACGAGGAGAGACCCAGTACTTC. It is translated as CASSFRPRRGETQYF.

This chain connects TRBV29-1 to TRBJ2-5; 10 bases align to TRBD2. V shed 4 bases and J 4 bases; nucleotides not matched to a gene: 6. Germline CDR1 SQVTM, CDR2 ANQGSEA. This CDR3 contains 14 residues. The CDR3 region has the DNA TGCAGCGTTGGTCCCGCTAGCGGGAGAGAGACCCAGTACTTC. Its translation: CSVGPASGRETQYF. Complete variable domain (other parts from reference TRBV29-1 and TRBJ2-5): SAVISQKPSRDICQRGTSLTIQCQVDSQVTMMFWYRQQPGQSLTLIATANQGSEATYESGFVIDKFPISRPNLTFSTLTVSNMSPEDSSIYLCSVGPASGRETQYFGPGTRLLVL.

J is TRBJ1-5 and V is TRBV11-2; 9 bases fit TRBD1. CDR1 and CDR2 (germline): SGHAT, FQNNGV. The length of the CDR3 is 15 residues. The J segment lost 4 bases and the V segment lost 2 bases, leaving 3 bases of the junction unmatched. This chain's CDR3 is CASSLHGQGNQPQHF. DNA for the CDR3: TGTGCCAGCAGCTTACACGGACAGGGGAATCAGCCCCAGCATTTT.

The chain employs TRBV7-2 and TRBJ2-6, with D unresolved. The V end lost 1 base, the J end lost 3 bases, and 7 bases lay between the germline ends. Germline V gives CDR1 SGHTA, CDR2 FQGNSA. This CDR3 comprises 15 residues. For the CDR3, the DNA is TGTGCCAGCAGCTTAGTCTACGGTGGGGCCAACGTCCTGACTTTC. Amino acid sequence: CASSLVYGGANVLTF.

The rearrangement joins TRBV27 to TRBJ2-3; 10 nucleotides match TRBD1. The CDR3 has 15 residues. The V gene end was trimmed by 7 bases and the J gene end by 2 bases; junction bases not matched to a gene: 6. From germline, CDR1 is MNHEY and CDR2 SMNVEV (reference sequence). DNA of the CDR3: TGTGCCAGCACCAGGACAGGGGGACCCACAGATACGCAGTATTTT. Its translation is CASTRTGGPTDTQYF.

The rearrangement joins TRBV28 to TRBJ1-2; D remains ambiguous. Trimming removed 7 bases from V and 2 bases from J, with 23 bases in between. Germline CDR1 MDHEN, CDR2 SYDVKM. This CDR3 is built from 17 residues. CDR3 DNA: TGTGCCAGCACCTTACCCAAAGGCCGAGATAAGAACTATGGCTACACCTTC. Its translation: CASTLPKGRDKNYGYTF.

V and J are TRBV11-2 and TRBJ2-5; 8 nucleotides align to TRBD1. The CDR3 contains 15 residues. Germline V gene lookup returns CDR1 SGHAT and CDR2 FQNNGV. J was trimmed by 4 bases and V by 3 bases; bases with no gene match: 7. In DNA, the CDR3 is TGTGCCAGCAGCTTTTGGGGCGGACAGGGAGAGACCCAGTACTTC. Translating gives CASSFWGGQGETQYF.

This rearrangement joins TRBV18 to TRBJ2-7; 7 bases line up with TRBD2. Germline trimming cut 0 bases from V and 6 bases from J; bases unmatched to any gene: 8. Germline lookup yields CDR1 KGHSH and CDR2 LQKENI. The CDR3 consists of 15 residues. The CDR3 sequence: CASSPPRPGGGEQYF. CDR3 DNA: TGTGCCAGCTCACCACCGAGACCGGGAGGCGGCGAGCAGTACTTC.

V is TRBV4-1 and J is TRBJ2-7; D gene uncertain. Germline V gene lookup returns CDR1 MGHRA and CDR2 YSYEKL. The V and J ends lost 4 bases and 4 bases respectively, with 11 bases between them. The CDR3 is made up of 13 amino acids. CDR3 protein: CASSPDQGYEQYF. DNA of the CDR3: TGCGCCAGCAGCCCCGATCAAGGGTACGAGCAGTACTTC.